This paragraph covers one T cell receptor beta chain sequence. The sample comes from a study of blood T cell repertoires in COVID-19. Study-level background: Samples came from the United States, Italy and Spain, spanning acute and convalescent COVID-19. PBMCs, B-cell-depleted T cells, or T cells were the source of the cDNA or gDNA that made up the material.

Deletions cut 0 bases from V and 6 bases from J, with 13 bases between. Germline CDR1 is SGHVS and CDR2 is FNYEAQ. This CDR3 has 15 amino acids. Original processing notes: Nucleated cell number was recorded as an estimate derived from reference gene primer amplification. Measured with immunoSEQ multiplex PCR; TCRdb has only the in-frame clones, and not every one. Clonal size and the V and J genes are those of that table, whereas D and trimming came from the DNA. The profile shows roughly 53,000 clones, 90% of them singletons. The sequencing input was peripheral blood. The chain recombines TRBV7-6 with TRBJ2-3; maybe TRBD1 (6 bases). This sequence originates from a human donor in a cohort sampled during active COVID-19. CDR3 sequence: CASSLAGGKRDTQYF. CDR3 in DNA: TGTGCCAGCAGCTTAGCAGGGGGTAAAAGGGATACGCAGTATTTT.